These 20 T cell receptor beta chains were all obtained from the same sample, sequenced in a study of Ad26.COV2.S vaccination and SARS-CoV-2 variants. Sequenced by immunoSEQ multiplex PCR; TCRdb stores in-frame clones only, minus some. The data hold about 480,000 clones, with approximately 90% observed a single time. The treatment denotes: roughly 20 received Ad26.COV2.S at low or high dose, single or two shots; roughly five received placebo; per-sample allocation not given. It was on day 63 after the first vaccine or placebo injection that samples were taken. The specimen was peripheral blood, collected in a trial of Ad26.COV2.S vaccine versus placebo. The receptors were sampled from a person between 18 and 60 years old who received the Ad26.COV2.S COVID-19 vaccine or a placebo.

This clone was seen just once. J is TRBJ2-7 and V is TRBV9; unclear D gene. The germline CDR1 and CDR2 sequences are SGDLS and YYNGEE. Trimming stripped 0 bases from V and 1 base from J, with 11 bases between. This CDR3 has 15 residues. In nucleotides, the CDR3 is TGTGCCAGCAGCGTAGGTCCCGGGTCTTCCTACGAGCAGTACTTC. Encoded protein: CASSVGPGSSYEQYF. Filled out from reference TRBV9 and TRBJ2-7, the complete variable domain reads DSGVTQTPKHLITATGQRVTLRCSPRSGDLSVYWYQQSLDQGLQFLIQYYNGEERAKGNILERFSAQQFPDLHSELNLSSLELGDSALYFCASSVGPGSSYEQYFGPGTRLTVT.

The chain is built from TRBV6-6 and TRBJ2-7; maybe TRBD2 (6 bases). In germline, CDR1 is MNHNY, CDR2 SVGAGI (reference sequence). V lost 6 bases, J lost 3 bases, and 12 bases lay in between. This CDR3 is 13 amino acids long. The CDR3 sequence is CASRRDSLYEQYF. The CDR3, as DNA: TGTGCCAGCAGAAGGGACTCGCTCTACGAGCAGTACTTC.

The CDR3 nucleotides are TGTGCCAGCACGGCAGACAGGGGCGCGGGATACAATGAGCAGTTCTTC. It yields the protein CASTADRGAGYNEQFF. This chain joins TRBV5-6 and TRBJ2-1; 8 bases are a match to TRBD1. The length of the CDR3 is 16 residues. The germline gives CDR1 SGHDT, CDR2 YYEEEE. The ends lost 6 bases at V and 4 bases at J; junction bases unmatched: 12. The whole variable domain, filled in from reference TRBV5-6 and TRBJ2-1, reads DAGVTQSPTHLIKTRGQQVTLRCSPKSGHDTVSWYQQALGQGPQFIFQYYEEEERQRGNFPDRFSGHQFPNYSSELNVNALLLGDSALYLCASTADRGAGYNEQFFGPGTRLTVL.

The rearrangement uses TRBV7-8 and TRBJ2-7; the D is unclear. Germline values: CDR1 SGHVS, CDR2 FQNEAQ. CDR3 size: 14 residues. Trimming took off 1 base at V and 4 bases at J, with 11 bases between the two ends. The CDR3 reads CASSLGAYEYEQYF. As DNA, the CDR3 is TGTGCCAGCAGCTTAGGGGCCTATGAGTACGAGCAGTACTTC.

The rearrangement links TRBV9 to TRBJ2-1; D call uncertain. Trimming removed 0 bases from V and 7 bases from J, with 17 bases in between. CDR1 and CDR2 from the germline V gene are SGDLS and YYNGEE. This CDR3 is 16 amino acids long. CDR3 DNA sequence: TGTGCCAGCAGCGTAGCCCCCGATAGCAGGCGGAATGAGCAGTTCTTC. Translated: CASSVAPDSRRNEQFF.

This clone was detected only a few times. In DNA form, the CDR3 reads TGTGCCACCCAGGCCCTATTACTTCGGAAGCAGCTGACCTACGAGCAGTACTTC. Protein sequence: CATQALLLRKQLTYEQYF. The chain employs TRBV10-3 and TRBJ2-7, with unresolved D. The CDR3 runs to 18 residues. Trimming took 10 bases from V and 2 from J, leaving 30 bases between them. The V gene's germline CDR1 is ENHRY and CDR2 SYGVKD.

The CDR3 spells CASRRPVGSYEQYF. CDR3 bases: TGTGCCAGCAGGCGACCGGTGGGCTCCTACGAGCAGTACTTC. The chain uses TRBV28 and TRBJ2-7, with D hard to call. The V end was cut by 6 bases, the J end by 0 bases, with 12 bases between. CDR3 size: 14 residues. Germline CDR1 MDHEN, CDR2 SYDVKM.

The chain links TRBV12-3 or TRBV12-4 to TRBJ1-2; D call uncertain. This CDR3 comprises 12 residues. The ends were cut back, 6 bases at V and 4 bases at J, with 9 bases in the middle. CDR3 nucleotides: TGTGCCAGCAGCTCGACAACCTATGGCTACACCTTC. This gives the protein CASSSTTYGYTF.

V is TRBV27 and J is TRBJ2-7; D not resolved. The CDR3 length is 13 residues. Germline CDR1 and CDR2: MNHEY and SMNVEV (reference sequence). V was shortened by 0 bases and J by 9 bases, with 12 bases between the two germline ends. The CDR3 DNA sequence: TGTGCCAGCAGTTTATCGTTAGGTCTCGGGCAGTACTTC. Protein: CASSLSLGLGQYF.

The genes are TRBV11-2 and TRBJ2-1; no clear D. V was cut by 5 bases and J by 0 bases, with 11 bases left in between. The CDR3 has 15 residues. Germline CDR1 reads SGHAT; CDR2 reads FQNNGV. The CDR3 DNA is TGTGCCAGCAGCCGAGTGTTTGGCTCCTACAATGAGCAGTTCTTC. Translated: CASSRVFGSYNEQFF.

This chain uses TRBV12-3 or TRBV12-4 with TRBJ2-1, with 7 bases aligning to TRBD2. The CDR3 consists of 13 residues. The trim removed 4 bases at V and 7 bases at J, leaving 4 bases unmatched. The CDR3, as DNA: TGTGCCAGCAGTTACGCGGGGGAGAATGAGCAGTTCTTC. Its translation is CASSYAGENEQFF.

The chain couples TRBV30 to TRBJ1-2, with TRBD1 identical over 8 bases. The CDR3 covers 14 residues. Germline V gene lookup returns CDR1 GTSNPN and CDR2 SVGIG (reference sequence). V shed 3 bases and J 4 bases; nucleotides not matched to a gene: 7. CDR3 in amino acids: CAWRGDRLAYGYTF. CDR3 bases: TGTGCCTGGAGGGGGGACAGGTTGGCCTATGGCTACACCTTC.

V is TRBV24-1 and J is TRBJ2-5, with 11 bases that match TRBD2. The CDR3 length is 18 residues. Germline CDR1 and CDR2: KGHDR and SFDVKD. With V trimmed by 1 base and J by 3 bases, 9 bases remained unmatched. CDR3 nucleotides: TGTGCCACCAGTGATTTCCCCCTAGCGGGAGGAGGTAAAGAGACCCAGTACTTC. Translation gives CATSDFPLAGGGKETQYF.

This clone occurred a few times. The chain joins TRBV28 to TRBJ2-2; 9 bases agree with TRBD2. The CDR3 is made up of 15 amino acids. The germline V gene encodes CDR1 MDHEN and CDR2 SYDVKM. V was pared by 8 bases and J by 4 bases, with 8 bases of the junction left unmatched. The DNA of the CDR3 is TGTGCCAGCTCAAGAGCGGGAGGAGTCACCGGGGAGCTGTTTTTT. Encoded protein: CASSRAGGVTGELFF.

The chain recombines TRBV30 with TRBJ1-3, with D unresolved. This CDR3 contains 11 residues. The ends were cut back, 2 bases at V and 9 bases at J, with 8 bases in the middle. From germline, CDR1 is GTSNPN and CDR2 SVGIG (reference sequence). In nucleotides, the CDR3 is TGTGCCTGGAGTCCAGGTGGCACCATATATTTT. The encoded protein is CAWSPGGTIYF.

The chain recombines TRBV3-1 (or the pseudogene TRBV3-2) with TRBJ1-6, with 11 bases identical to TRBD1. Germline CDR1 reads LGHDT; CDR2 reads YNNKEL (reference sequence). V lost 2 bases and J lost 10; bases outside the gene matches: 4. The CDR3 contains 15 residues. For the CDR3, the DNA is TGTGCCAGCAGCCAATTCGGGACAGGGGGATCACCCCTCCACTTT. This sequence encodes CASSQFGTGGSPLHF.

The J gene is TRBJ1-2, the V gene TRBV10-3; TRBD1 aligns across 9 bases. This CDR3 region has 15 residues. CDR1 is ENHRY and CDR2 is SYGVKD in the germline V gene. V trimming: 3 bases; J trimming: 5 bases; junction bases outside the gene matches: 7. The CDR3 reads CAISDPGQGVYGYTF. The CDR3 DNA reads as TGTGCCATCAGTGACCCGGGACAGGGCGTTTATGGCTACACCTTC.

The chain combines TRBV30 with TRBJ1-3; D not certain. The CDR3 runs to 16 residues. Trimming pared 2 bases from V and 2 bases from J, leaving 16 bases between. From germline, CDR1 is GTSNPN and CDR2 SVGIG (reference sequence). CDR3 DNA sequence: TGTGCCTGGAGTTCCACCATGGAACGGGCTGGAAACACCATATATTTT. This encodes CAWSSTMERAGNTIYF.

This clone appeared once. V is TRBV19 and J is TRBJ2-7; TRBD2 matches at 9 bases. This CDR3 has 15 amino acids. Germline CDR1 and CDR2: LNHDA and SQIVND (reference sequence). Unmatched junction bases numbered 2, after V lost 1 base and J lost 1 base. The CDR3 DNA sequence: TGTGCCAGTAGTATAGTCGCGGGAGGGTCCTACGAGCAGTACTTC. Translation gives CASSIVAGGSYEQYF.

The sample holds a few counts of this clone. The chain uses TRBV11-2 and TRBJ1-6, with D uncertain. The CDR3 runs 13 residues. The germline gives CDR1 SGHAT, CDR2 FQNNGV. V was pared by 4 bases and J by 4 bases, with 5 bases between. Written as DNA, the CDR3 is TGTGCCAGCAGCTCAATTTATAATTCACCCCTCCACTTT. Protein: CASSSIYNSPLHF.